This T cell receptor (beta chain) was obtained from a study of OX40 agonist ivuxolimab in advanced cancers. Study-wide results and limits: In CD8+ T cells, expanded clones were on average more numerous than in CD4+.

As regards this clone: The antigen is not known.

Here immunoSEQ multiplex PCR was the method, and the copy in TCRdb shows in-frame clones only, minus some. The data contain 150,000 to 190,000 clones, approximately 94% of them singletons. Trimming pared 7 bases from V and 3 bases from J, leaving 16 bases between. There are 14 residues in the CDR3. Looked up from germline, CDR1 is LNHDA and CDR2 is SQIVND (reference sequence). Sequenced here: CD4+ or CD8+ T cells sorted from blood, sampled in a trial of the OX40 agonist ivuxolimab. This TCR was recovered from an adult with an advanced solid tumor such as melanoma, head and neck, liver or kidney cancer. The chain links TRBV19 to TRBJ2-7; D not certain. The CDR3 sequence is CASNPAVGHYEQYF. The CDR3 DNA follows: TGTGCCAGTAATCCGGCAGTTGGCCACTACGAGCAGTACTTC.